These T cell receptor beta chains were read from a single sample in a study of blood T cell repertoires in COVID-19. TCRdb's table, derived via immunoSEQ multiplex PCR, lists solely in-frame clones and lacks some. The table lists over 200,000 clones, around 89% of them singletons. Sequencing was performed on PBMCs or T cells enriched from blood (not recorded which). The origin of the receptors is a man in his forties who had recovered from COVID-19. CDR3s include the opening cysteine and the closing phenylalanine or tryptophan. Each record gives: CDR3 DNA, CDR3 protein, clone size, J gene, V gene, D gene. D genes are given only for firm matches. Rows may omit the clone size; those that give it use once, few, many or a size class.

CDR3 DNA: TGTGCCAGCAGTGACCTATTCGACAGGGGCTACACCTTC
CDR3 protein: CASSDLFDRGYTF
clone size: .
J gene: TRBJ1-2
V gene: TRBV6-1
D gene: .

CDR3 DNA: TGTGCCAGCAGTGGGAGGATTGGGACTAGCGGGAGGGGGGGGAAAGAGACCCAGTACTTC
CDR3 protein: CASSGRIGTSGRGGKETQYF
clone size: .
J gene: TRBJ2-5
V gene: TRBV28
D gene: TRBD2

CDR3 DNA: TGTGCCAGTAGTATCCAGGGGGCGGACACTGAAGCTTTCTTT
CDR3 protein: CASSIQGADTEAFF
clone size: once
J gene: TRBJ1-1
V gene: TRBV19
D gene: TRBD1

CDR3 DNA: TGCGCCAGCAGCCAGACAGGGACAGCGGTAGATACGCAGTATTTT
CDR3 protein: CASSQTGTAVDTQYF
clone size: .
J gene: TRBJ2-3
V gene: TRBV4-3
D gene: TRBD1

CDR3 DNA: TGTGCCAGCACCCCTACAGCGGGAGACCAGGCTACGCAGTATTTT
CDR3 protein: CASTPTAGDQATQYF
clone size: .
J gene: TRBJ2-3
V gene: TRBV7-9
D gene: TRBD2

CDR3 DNA: TGTGCCAGCTCACCGGGTCACGCGGGAGATAGCACAGATACGCAGTATTTT
CDR3 protein: CASSPGHAGDSTDTQYF
clone size: .
J gene: TRBJ2-3
V gene: TRBV18
D gene: TRBD2

CDR3 DNA: TGTGCCAGCAGCTTACGACTTAACCCTGAAGCTTTCTTT
CDR3 protein: CASSLRLNPEAFF
clone size: many
J gene: TRBJ1-1
V gene: TRBV11-3
D gene: .

CDR3 DNA: TGTGCCAGCAGTGAAGTTAGGGGACAGGGGGAAAAACTGTTTTTT
CDR3 protein: CASSEVRGQGEKLFF
clone size: .
J gene: TRBJ1-4
V gene: TRBV2
D gene: TRBD1

CDR3 DNA: TGCGCCAGCAGCTTGGCCGCACAGGGGGGGAGTAACACTGAAGCTTTCTTT
CDR3 protein: CASSLAAQGGSNTEAFF
clone size: .
J gene: TRBJ1-1
V gene: TRBV5-1
D gene: TRBD1

CDR3 DNA: TGTGCCAGCAGCACCACAGGGAGTCTCCAAGAGACCCAGTACTTC
CDR3 protein: CASSTTGSLQETQYF
clone size: .
J gene: TRBJ2-5
V gene: TRBV7-3
D gene: .

CDR3 DNA: TGTGCCAGCAGCCAGAATAAGGGGTTCTACGAGCAGTACTTC
CDR3 protein: CASSQNKGFYEQYF
clone size: .
J gene: TRBJ2-7
V gene: TRBV7-9
D gene: .

CDR3 DNA: TGTGCCAGCAGCTTATACGGGAGCGGAGAGACCCAGTACTTC
CDR3 protein: CASSLYGSGETQYF
clone size: .
J gene: TRBJ2-5
V gene: TRBV7-3
D gene: .

CDR3 DNA: TGTGCCAGCAGTAACAGGAACTATGGCTACACCTTC
CDR3 protein: CASSNRNYGYTF
clone size: .
J gene: TRBJ1-2
V gene: TRBV6-2/TRBV6-3
D gene: .

CDR3 DNA: TGTGCCAGTAGTGGAGCGGGTTACAATGAGCAGTTCTTC
CDR3 protein: CASSGAGYNEQFF
clone size: few
J gene: TRBJ2-1
V gene: TRBV19
D gene: .

CDR3 DNA: TGTGCCAGCAGCCAAGCTAGCATCTACGAGCAGTACTTC
CDR3 protein: CASSQASIYEQYF
clone size: .
J gene: TRBJ2-7
V gene: TRBV3-1/TRBV3-2
D gene: .

CDR3 DNA: TGTGCCAGTAGTCCTGGGACATACTACAATGAGCAGTTCTTC
CDR3 protein: CASSPGTYYNEQFF
clone size: .
J gene: TRBJ2-1
V gene: TRBV19
D gene: .

CDR3 DNA: TGTGCCTGCGGAGGTCCGACTCTGACAGGGTTCGGCTACACCTTC
CDR3 protein: CACGGPTLTGFGYTF
clone size: .
J gene: TRBJ1-2
V gene: TRBV30
D gene: TRBD1

CDR3 DNA: TGTGCCAGCAGCCAAGTTCCGGGAACTGAAGCTTTCTTT
CDR3 protein: CASSQVPGTEAFF
clone size: .
J gene: TRBJ1-1
V gene: TRBV3-1/TRBV3-2
D gene: .

CDR3 DNA: TGTGCCAGCAGCTCAAGACAGGGGGGTGCCGGGGAGCTGTTTTTT
CDR3 protein: CASSSRQGGAGELFF
clone size: .
J gene: TRBJ2-2
V gene: TRBV5-4
D gene: TRBD1

CDR3 DNA: TGCGCCAGCAGCTTTTTATTACAAGGAGAGACCGAGCAGTACTTC
CDR3 protein: CASSFLLQGETEQYF
clone size: .
J gene: TRBJ2-7
V gene: TRBV5-1
D gene: .

CDR3 DNA: TGTGCCAGCAGTTTATCCGCACGGGGGAGCAATCAGCCCCAGCATTTT
CDR3 protein: CASSLSARGSNQPQHF
clone size: .
J gene: TRBJ1-5
V gene: TRBV27
D gene: .

CDR3 DNA: TGTGCCAGCTCCGCGGAGGGCCTCAGCCGCAATGAGCAGTTCTTC
CDR3 protein: CASSAEGLSRNEQFF
clone size: .
J gene: TRBJ2-1
V gene: TRBV28
D gene: .

CDR3 DNA: TGTGCCAGCAGCCAAGATGACAGAGATAGCAATCAGCCCCAGCATTTT
CDR3 protein: CASSQDDRDSNQPQHF
clone size: .
J gene: TRBJ1-5
V gene: TRBV4-2
D gene: .

CDR3 DNA: TGTGCCAGTAGTAAGGAGCGGGGGACCTACAATGAGCAGTTCTTC
CDR3 protein: CASSKERGTYNEQFF
clone size: few
J gene: TRBJ2-1
V gene: TRBV19
D gene: TRBD2

CDR3 DNA: TGTGCCAGTAGTATAGCGGAGAACCTCAAGGAGCAGTTCTTC
CDR3 protein: CASSIAENLKEQFF
clone size: many
J gene: TRBJ2-1
V gene: TRBV19
D gene: .

CDR3 DNA: TGCGCCAGCAGCCCACAGGTCACGAGCTCCTATAATTCACCCCTCCACTTT
CDR3 protein: CASSPQVTSSYNSPLHF
clone size: .
J gene: TRBJ1-6
V gene: TRBV4-1
D gene: .

CDR3 DNA: TGTGCCAGTAGTATAGGGACCGGGGGAGGCTATGGCTACACCTTC
CDR3 protein: CASSIGTGGGYGYTF
clone size: .
J gene: TRBJ1-2
V gene: TRBV19
D gene: .

CDR3 DNA: TGTGCCAGCAGCTTGTCCAGCGCACCCTCCTACGAGCAGTACTTC
CDR3 protein: CASSLSSAPSYEQYF
clone size: once
J gene: TRBJ2-7
V gene: TRBV11-2
D gene: .

CDR3 DNA: TGTGCCAGCAGCTTGGGGCAGAATGAAAAACTGTTTTTT
CDR3 protein: CASSLGQNEKLFF
clone size: .
J gene: TRBJ1-4
V gene: TRBV5-4
D gene: .

CDR3 DNA: TGTGCCAGCAGCCAAGGGGGCTGGCAGGGGACCTCTGGCTACACCTTC
CDR3 protein: CASSQGGWQGTSGYTF
clone size: .
J gene: TRBJ1-2
V gene: TRBV3-1/TRBV3-2
D gene: .

CDR3 DNA: TGTGCCAGCAGTTCGATTCGACAGGGGATATCCTACAATGAGCAGTTCTTC
CDR3 protein: CASSSIRQGISYNEQFF
clone size: .
J gene: TRBJ2-1
V gene: TRBV28
D gene: TRBD1

CDR3 DNA: TGTGCCAGCAGCTTAGGAACTAGCAGAGAAGAGACCCAGTACTTC
CDR3 protein: CASSLGTSREETQYF
clone size: .
J gene: TRBJ2-5
V gene: TRBV11-3
D gene: .

CDR3 DNA: TGTGCCAGCTCGGGACTAGCCGCCTACGAGCAGTACTTC
CDR3 protein: CASSGLAAYEQYF
clone size: .
J gene: TRBJ2-7
V gene: TRBV27
D gene: TRBD2

CDR3 DNA: TGCGCCAGCAGCTTAGTAGACGGGTTGTCCGGGGAGCTGTTTTTT
CDR3 protein: CASSLVDGLSGELFF
clone size: .
J gene: TRBJ2-2
V gene: TRBV5-1
D gene: .

CDR3 DNA: TGTGCCAGCTCACCACCCCAGGGGCGTGGGACTGAAGCTTTCTTT
CDR3 protein: CASSPPQGRGTEAFF
clone size: .
J gene: TRBJ1-1
V gene: TRBV18
D gene: .

CDR3 DNA: TGCGCCAGCAGCTTGGGTCGGACAGGGGGTAAGGACGAGCAGTACTTC
CDR3 protein: CASSLGRTGGKDEQYF
clone size: .
J gene: TRBJ2-7
V gene: TRBV5-1
D gene: TRBD1

CDR3 DNA: TGTGCCAGCTCACCACCGACAGTGAACACTGAAGCTTTCTTT
CDR3 protein: CASSPPTVNTEAFF
clone size: .
J gene: TRBJ1-1
V gene: TRBV18
D gene: .

CDR3 DNA: TGTGCCAGCAGCGTAGTCCCAGCGGACCAAGAGACCCAGTACTTC
CDR3 protein: CASSVVPADQETQYF
clone size: .
J gene: TRBJ2-5
V gene: TRBV9
D gene: .

CDR3 DNA: TGCGCCAGCAGCTTGGGACTAGCGGGTTTCGGGGAGACCCAGTACTTC
CDR3 protein: CASSLGLAGFGETQYF
clone size: .
J gene: TRBJ2-5
V gene: TRBV5-1
D gene: TRBD2

CDR3 DNA: TGTGCCAGCAGTCCTAACCCGGGACAGGGAACGTTCGAGCAGTACTTC
CDR3 protein: CASSPNPGQGTFEQYF
clone size: .
J gene: TRBJ2-7
V gene: TRBV7-7
D gene: TRBD1

CDR3 DNA: TGTGCCAGCAGGGGAGACAGGGGCTATGGCTACACCTTC
CDR3 protein: CASRGDRGYGYTF
clone size: .
J gene: TRBJ1-2
V gene: TRBV2
D gene: TRBD1

CDR3 DNA: TGTGCCACCAGCGCCCAAAATAGACAGGGGGTAAACACCGGGGAGCTGTTTTTT
CDR3 protein: CATSAQNRQGVNTGELFF
clone size: .
J gene: TRBJ2-2
V gene: TRBV15
D gene: TRBD1

CDR3 DNA: TGTGCCAGCAGCTTAGGGGCCCGCTGGCGCCATGGCTACACCTTC
CDR3 protein: CASSLGARWRHGYTF
clone size: .
J gene: TRBJ1-2
V gene: TRBV11-2
D gene: .

CDR3 DNA: TGCGCCAGCAGCTTGGAAGTAGAGGGAAACACCATATATTTT
CDR3 protein: CASSLEVEGNTIYF
clone size: .
J gene: TRBJ1-3
V gene: TRBV5-1
D gene: .

CDR3 DNA: TGTGCCAGCAGCTCTTTGGCCCTTTTGGCTAGCGGGAGTAATGAGCAGTTCTTC
CDR3 protein: CASSSLALLASGSNEQFF
clone size: .
J gene: TRBJ2-1
V gene: TRBV11-2
D gene: TRBD2